This T cell receptor (beta chain) originates from a study of blood T cell repertoires in COVID-19. Across the study: Sites across the United States, Italy and Spain contributed samples from acute and convalescent COVID-19. The analysed material was cDNA or gDNA that came from T cells, B-cell-depleted T cells, or PBMCs.

The CDR3 extends over 13 amino acids. Trimming pared 4 bases from V and 0 bases from J, leaving 3 bases between. From germline, CDR1 is MNHEY and CDR2 SMNVEV (reference sequence). Original processing methods: Estimation of nucleated cell counts relied on the amplification of reference gene primers. The method was immunoSEQ multiplex PCR; TCRdb's version includes in-frame clones alone and lacks a portion of them. D and trimming were read from the DNA, whereas the V and J calls and clone size are those reported in that table. Among 250,000 to 300,000 clones, 86% were seen once, and the ten largest hold roughly 12%.

This chain uses TRBV27 with TRBJ2-2, with D unclear. Sequencing input: peripheral blood. This clonotype was obtained from a young woman with COVID-19, enrolled during active disease. The CDR3 bases are TGTGCCAGCAGTTCTACGAACACCGGGGAGCTGTTTTTT. Encoded protein: CASSSTNTGELFF.